This note documents a single T cell receptor beta chain sequence. This entry comes from a study of regulatory T cells in long-lasting Graves disease. The time point was: newly diagnosed GD, antithyroid drugs for less than 3 months. After RNA was extracted from PBMCs, the TCR library was made from it. Sequencing libraries for TCR beta were prepared with iRepertoire HTBI primers and Arm-PCR of CDR3 regions. One entry per CDR3 protein, called by TCRdb with MiXCR from the multiplex PCR reads. The table records 620,000 or so distinct CDR3 sequences, around 15% of them present only once. These data were also filed under a second study, of T cells in Graves' hyperthyroidism and ophthalmopathy.

Sequencing used peripheral blood mononuclear cells (PBMCs), obtained at new diagnosis, from a patient treated with antithyroid drugs. The receptor's source is a woman under 40 with Graves disease.

CDR3 in amino acids: CASKSRQGTNTGELFF. The CDR3 bases are TGCGCCAGCAAGTCCCGACAGGGAACGAACACCGGGGAGCTGTTTTTT. The chain uses TRBV5-1 and TRBJ2-2; 7 bases match TRBD1. CDR1 and CDR2 (germline): SGHRS, YFSETQ. V was clipped by 6 bases and J by 0 bases; unmatched bases: 8. The CDR3 contains 16 residues.